This T cell receptor beta chain was identified in a study of T cells in Graves' hyperthyroidism and ophthalmopathy. This clonotype was detected ten times or more. RNA transcripts served as the template for amplifying TCR beta CDR3 regions. When the TCR CDR3 underwent first-round RT-PCR, the HTBI primer set was used. Each CDR3 protein is one row after TCRdb ran MiXCR on the multiplex PCR reads. There are 700,000 or so distinct CDR3 sequences in the sample; about 16% occur only once, and over 7.5% lies in the top ten. The ends were cut back, 7 bases at V and 5 bases at J, with 15 bases in the middle. Germline CDR1 reads MDHEN; CDR2 reads SYDVKM. The CDR3 has 15 residues. It was 8 to 10 ml of fresh peripheral blood that supplied the PBMCs.

The sample was blood. This receptor was taken from a man younger than 30 with Graves' hyperthyroidism. This chain connects TRBV28 to TRBJ2-6; D is perhaps TRBD1 or TRBD2 (5 bases each). The CDR3 sequence: CASTGLGVRANVLTF. The CDR3 region has the DNA TGTGCCAGCACCGGGTTGGGGGTCAGGGCCAACGTCCTGACTTTC.